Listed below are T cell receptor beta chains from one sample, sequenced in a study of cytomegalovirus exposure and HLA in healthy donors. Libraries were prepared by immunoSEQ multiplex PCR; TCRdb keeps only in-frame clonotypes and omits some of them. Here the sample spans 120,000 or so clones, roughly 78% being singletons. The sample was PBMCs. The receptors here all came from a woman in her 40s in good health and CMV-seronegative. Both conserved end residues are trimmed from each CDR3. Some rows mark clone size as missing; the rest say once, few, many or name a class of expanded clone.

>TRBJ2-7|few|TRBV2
ASRMDAGISYEQY
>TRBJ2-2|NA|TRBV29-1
SVRTSGNTGELF
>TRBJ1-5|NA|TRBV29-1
SVAPYLRSNQPQH
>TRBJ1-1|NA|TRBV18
ASSLTGGRTEAF
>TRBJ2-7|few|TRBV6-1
ASSYMDRGYEQY
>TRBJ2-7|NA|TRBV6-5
ASTERRTPRKQY
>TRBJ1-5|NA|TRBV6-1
ASSPGTANQPQH
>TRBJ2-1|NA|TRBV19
ASSPTPYNEQF
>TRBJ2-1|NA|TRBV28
ASGVSQGWSYNEQF
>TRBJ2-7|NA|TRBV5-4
ASSLAGGSWYEQY
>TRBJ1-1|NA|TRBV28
ASRSYHPSAEAF
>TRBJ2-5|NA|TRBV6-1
ASSAGLAGAEETQY
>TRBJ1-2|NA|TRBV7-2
ASSLAASYGYT
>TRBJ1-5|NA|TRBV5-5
ANKPDTYNQPQH
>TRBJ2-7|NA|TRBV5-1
ASSYSGISYEQY
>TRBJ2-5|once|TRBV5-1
ASRRGSSGRETQY
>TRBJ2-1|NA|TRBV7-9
ASSPWTGIGNEQF
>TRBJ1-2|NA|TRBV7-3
ASSLRGGQDYGYT
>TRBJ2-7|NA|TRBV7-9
SSSLSLGLKTYEQY
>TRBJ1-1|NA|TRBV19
ASTLDGGNTEAF
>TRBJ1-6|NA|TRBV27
ASSWTGEGNSPLH
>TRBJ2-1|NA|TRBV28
TSSLPGTNYNEQF
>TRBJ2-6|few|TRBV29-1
SVVQGTAFRSGANVLT
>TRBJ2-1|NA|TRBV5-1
ASSPLWGGKSYNEQF
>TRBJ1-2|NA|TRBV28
ASSPGVLYGYT
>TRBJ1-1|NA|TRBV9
ASSVGTAHPEAF
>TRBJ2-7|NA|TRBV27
ASSLREGYEQY
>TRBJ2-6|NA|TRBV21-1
ASSLKTGPSGANVLT
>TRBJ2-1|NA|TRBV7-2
ASTLTGTGGPWEYNEQF
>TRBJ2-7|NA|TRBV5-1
ASRTGTSDQYEQY